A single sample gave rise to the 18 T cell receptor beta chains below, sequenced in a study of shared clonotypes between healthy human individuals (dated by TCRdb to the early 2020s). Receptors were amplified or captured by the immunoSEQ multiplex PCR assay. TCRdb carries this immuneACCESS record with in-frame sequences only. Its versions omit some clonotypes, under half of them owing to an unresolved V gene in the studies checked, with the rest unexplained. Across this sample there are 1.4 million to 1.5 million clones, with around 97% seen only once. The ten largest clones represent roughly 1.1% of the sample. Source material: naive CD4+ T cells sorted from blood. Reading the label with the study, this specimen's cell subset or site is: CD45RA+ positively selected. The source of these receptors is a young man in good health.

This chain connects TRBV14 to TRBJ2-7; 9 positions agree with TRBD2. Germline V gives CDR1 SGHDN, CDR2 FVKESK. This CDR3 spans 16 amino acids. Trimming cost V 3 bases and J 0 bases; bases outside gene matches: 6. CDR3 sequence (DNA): TGTGCCAGCAGCCACCCGACTAGCGGAGGCTCCTACGAGCAGTACTTC. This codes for CASSHPTSGGSYEQYF.

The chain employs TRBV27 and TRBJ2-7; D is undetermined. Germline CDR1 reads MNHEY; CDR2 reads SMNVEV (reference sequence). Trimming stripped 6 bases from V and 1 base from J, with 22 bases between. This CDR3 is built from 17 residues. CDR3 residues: CASSRSVRVPNSYEQYF. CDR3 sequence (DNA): TGTGCCAGCAGCAGATCAGTTCGGGTGCCAAATTCCTACGAGCAGTACTTC.

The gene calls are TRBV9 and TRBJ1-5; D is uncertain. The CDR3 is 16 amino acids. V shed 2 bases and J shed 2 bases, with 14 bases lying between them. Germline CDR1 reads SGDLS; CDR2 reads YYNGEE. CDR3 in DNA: TGTGCCAGCAGCGTCGACCCCGTCTTCGGCAATCAGCCCCAGCATTTT. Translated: CASSVDPVFGNQPQHF. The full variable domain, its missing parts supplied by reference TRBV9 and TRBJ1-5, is DSGVTQTPKHLITATGQRVTLRCSPRSGDLSVYWYQQSLDQGLQFLIQYYNGEERAKGNILERFSAQQFPDLHSELNLSSLELGDSALYFCASSVDPVFGNQPQHFGDGTRLSIL.

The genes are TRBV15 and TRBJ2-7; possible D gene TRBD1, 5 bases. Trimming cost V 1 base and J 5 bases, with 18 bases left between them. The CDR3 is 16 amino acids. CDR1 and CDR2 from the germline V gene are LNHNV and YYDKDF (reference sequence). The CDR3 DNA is TGTGCCACCAGCAGAGGCCCCGCGACGGACACCCACGAGCAGTACTTC. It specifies CATSRGPATDTHEQYF.

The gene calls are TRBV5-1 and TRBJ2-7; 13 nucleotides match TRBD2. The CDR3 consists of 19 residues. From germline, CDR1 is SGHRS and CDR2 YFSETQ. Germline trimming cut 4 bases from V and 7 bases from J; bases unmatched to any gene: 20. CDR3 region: CASSDHRDGGTSGTWEQYF. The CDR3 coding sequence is TGCGCCAGCAGCGACCACCGGGACGGAGGGACTAGCGGGACTTGGGAGCAGTACTTC.

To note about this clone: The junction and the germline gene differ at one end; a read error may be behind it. CDR3 sequence: CASRGGRYNEQFF. The CDR3 DNA sequence: TGTGCAAGTAGGGGAGGTCGGTACAATGAGCAGTTCTTC. The chain has TRBV19 and TRBJ2-1; TRBD2 is a possible D gene (6 bases). The CDR3 spans 13 residues. CDR1 and CDR2 (germline): LNHDA, SQIVND (reference sequence).

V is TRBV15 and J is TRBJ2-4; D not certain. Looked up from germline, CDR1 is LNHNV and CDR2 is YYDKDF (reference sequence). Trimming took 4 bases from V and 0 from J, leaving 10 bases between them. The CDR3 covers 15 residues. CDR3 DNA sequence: TGTGCCACCAGCAAAGACCCTCTAGCCAAAAACATTCAGTACTTC. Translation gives CATSKDPLAKNIQYF.

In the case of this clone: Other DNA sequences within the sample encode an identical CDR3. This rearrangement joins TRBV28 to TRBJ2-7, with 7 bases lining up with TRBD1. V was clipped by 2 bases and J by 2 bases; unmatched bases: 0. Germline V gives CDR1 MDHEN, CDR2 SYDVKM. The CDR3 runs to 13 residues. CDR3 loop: CASSLQGAYEQYF. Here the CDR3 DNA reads TGTGCCAGCAGTTTACAGGGGGCCTACGAGCAGTACTTC. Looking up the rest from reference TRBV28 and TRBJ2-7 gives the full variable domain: DVKVTQSSRYLVKRTGEKVFLECVQDMDHENMFWYRQDPGLGLRLIYFSYDVKMKEKGDIPEGYSVSREKKERFSLILESASTNQTSMYLCASSLQGAYEQYFGPGTRLTVT.

CDR3 nucleotides: TGTGCCATCAGTGAGTCGAGTGGATTCGGCGAGCAGTTCTTC. Protein product: CAISESSGFGEQFF. The chain combines TRBV10-3 with TRBJ2-1; D is unclear. The CDR3 contains 14 residues. Between the trimmed V and J ends, which lost 0 bases and 10 bases, there was a span of 13 bases. The germline gives CDR1 ENHRY, CDR2 SYGVKD.

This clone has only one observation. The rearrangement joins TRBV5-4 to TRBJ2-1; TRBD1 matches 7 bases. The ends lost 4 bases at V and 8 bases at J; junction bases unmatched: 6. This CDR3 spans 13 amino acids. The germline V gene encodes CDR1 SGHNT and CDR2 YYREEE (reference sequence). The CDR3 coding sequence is TGTGCCAGCAGCCTGGACAGGCGGTATGAGCAGTTCTTC. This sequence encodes CASSLDRRYEQFF.

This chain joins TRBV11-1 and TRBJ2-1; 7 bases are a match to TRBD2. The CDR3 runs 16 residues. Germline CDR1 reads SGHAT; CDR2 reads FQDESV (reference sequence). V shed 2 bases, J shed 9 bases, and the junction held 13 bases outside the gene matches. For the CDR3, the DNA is TGTGCCAGCAGCTTAAGAAGGCGGGAGCCCCAGGGTGAGCAGTTCTTC. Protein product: CASSLRRREPQGEQFF.

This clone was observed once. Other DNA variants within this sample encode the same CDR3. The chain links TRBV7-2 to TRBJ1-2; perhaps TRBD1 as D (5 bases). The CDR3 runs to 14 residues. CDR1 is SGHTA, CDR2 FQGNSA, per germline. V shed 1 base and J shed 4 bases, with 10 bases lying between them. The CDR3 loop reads CASSLGPGRYGYTF. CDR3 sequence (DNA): TGTGCCAGCAGCTTAGGCCCAGGGCGCTATGGCTACACCTTC.

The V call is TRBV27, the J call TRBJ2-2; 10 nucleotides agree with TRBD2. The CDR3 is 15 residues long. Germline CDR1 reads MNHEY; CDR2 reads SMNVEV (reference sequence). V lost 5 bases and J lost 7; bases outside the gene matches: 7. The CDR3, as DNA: TGTGCCAGCAGTCGGCTAGCGGGAGCGTACGGGGAGCTGTTTTTT. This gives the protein CASSRLAGAYGELFF.

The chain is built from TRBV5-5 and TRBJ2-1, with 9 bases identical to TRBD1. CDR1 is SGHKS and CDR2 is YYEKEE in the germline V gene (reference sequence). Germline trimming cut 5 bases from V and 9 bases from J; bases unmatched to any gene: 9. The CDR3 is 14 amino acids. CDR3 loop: CASSSTGGKREQFF. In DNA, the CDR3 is TGTGCCAGCAGTTCGACAGGGGGTAAGCGTGAGCAGTTCTTC.

The CDR3 coding sequence is TGTGCCAGCAGCTTCGACGGAGCGTCCTACGAGCAGTACTTC. This encodes CASSFDGASYEQYF. The rearrangement links TRBV7-9 to TRBJ2-7; D unclear. V was pared by 3 bases and J by 1 base, with 10 bases between. Germline-derived CDR1 and CDR2 are SEHNR and FQNEAQ (reference sequence). The CDR3 is made up of 14 amino acids. The variable domain in full, completed from reference TRBV7-9 and TRBJ2-7, reads DTGVSQNPRHKITKRGQNVTFRCDPISEHNRLYWYRQTLGQGPEFLTYFQNEAQLEKSRLLSDRFSAERPKGSFSTLEIQRTEQGDSAMYLCASSFDGASYEQYFGPGTRLTVT.

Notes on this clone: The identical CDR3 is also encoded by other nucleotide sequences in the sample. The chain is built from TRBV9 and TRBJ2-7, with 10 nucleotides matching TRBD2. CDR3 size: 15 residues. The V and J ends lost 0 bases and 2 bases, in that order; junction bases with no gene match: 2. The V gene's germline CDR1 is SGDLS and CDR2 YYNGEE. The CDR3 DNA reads TGTGCCAGCAGCGTAGGGACTAGCGGTCCCTACGAGCAGTACTTC. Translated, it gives CASSVGTSGPYEQYF.

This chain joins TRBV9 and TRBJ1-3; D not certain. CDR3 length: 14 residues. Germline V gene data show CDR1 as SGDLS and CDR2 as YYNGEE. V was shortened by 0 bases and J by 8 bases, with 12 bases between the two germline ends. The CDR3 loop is CASSVGRAEDTIYF. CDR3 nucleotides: TGTGCCAGCAGCGTAGGCCGAGCCGAAGACACCATATATTTT.

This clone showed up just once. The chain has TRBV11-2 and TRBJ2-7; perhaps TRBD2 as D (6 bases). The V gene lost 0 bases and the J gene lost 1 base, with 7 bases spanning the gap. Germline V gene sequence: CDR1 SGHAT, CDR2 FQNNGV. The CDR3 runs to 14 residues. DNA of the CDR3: TGTGCCAGCAGCTTAGAAGGGAGGTCCTACGAGCAGTACTTC. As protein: CASSLEGRSYEQYF.